These T cell receptor beta chains were read from a single sample in a study of blood T cell repertoires in COVID-19. The assay was immunoSEQ multiplex PCR, and TCRdb's table has in-frame clones only and misses some. This repertoire shows roughly 100,000 clones, 87% found once; its top ten account for 5% to 6.5%. Sequencing was performed on peripheral blood. All receptors derive from a woman in her forties or fifties with COVID-19, enrolled during active disease. Each CDR3 is given with its conserved first and last residue. A D gene is named only where the DNA matches it firmly. The size of a clone is reported for some rows only, either as once, few or many, or as a class for expanded clones.

J gene,V gene,D gene,CDR3 length,clone size,CDR3 DNA,CDR3 protein
TRBJ2-1,TRBV18,TRBD2,15,-,TGTGCCAGCTCCGCGGGGGGGGCCTCCTACAATGAGCAGTTCTTC,CASSAGGASYNEQFF
TRBJ1-1,TRBV18,-,13,-,TGTGCCAGCTCACCACCTCCGGGGGGGGAAGCTTTCTTT,CASSPPPGGEAFF
TRBJ1-2,TRBV2,TRBD1,15,-,TGTGCCAGCAGTGAGGGACAGGGATCTAACTATGGCTACACCTTC,CASSEGQGSNYGYTF
TRBJ2-3,TRBV29-1,TRBD2,15,-,TGCAGCGTTAGGACTAGCGGGGCAAAAGGAGATACGCAGTATTTT,CSVRTSGAKGDTQYF
TRBJ1-5,TRBV19,-,16,-,TGTGCCAGTAGTGTCCGCGTCCGAGGCGGCAATCAGCCCCAGCATTTT,CASSVRVRGGNQPQHF
TRBJ2-1,TRBV5-1,TRBD2,15,-,TGCGCCAGCAGCCAGACAGTAGCGGGGGGCAATGAGCAGTTCTTC,CASSQTVAGGNEQFF
TRBJ2-2,TRBV4-1,TRBD2,17,-,TGCGCCAGCAGCCTTGGACTAGCGGGGGGGCCGATCGGGGAGCTGTTTTTT,CASSLGLAGGPIGELFF
TRBJ1-2,TRBV7-2,-,13,-,TGTGCCAGCAGCCCTAGGGGTCCCTATGGCTACACCTTC,CASSPRGPYGYTF
TRBJ1-6,TRBV5-5,-,19,-,TGTGCCAGCAGCTTGTACGGGGTGAGAAAGAGCTCCTATAATTCACCCCTCCACTTT,CASSLYGVRKSSYNSPLHF
TRBJ2-1,TRBV11-2,TRBD2,15,once,TGTGCCAGCAGCCCGTTAGCGGGGGGGTTCAATGAGCAGTTCTTC,CASSPLAGGFNEQFF
TRBJ2-5,TRBV18,TRBD2,15,-,TGTGCCAGCTCATCCCAGCTAGCGGGGCGAGAGACCCAGTACTTC,CASSSQLAGRETQYF
TRBJ2-2,TRBV9,-,16,-,TGTGCCAGCAGCGTACGAGCAGGCACAGGACCCGGGGAGCTGTTTTTT,CASSVRAGTGPGELFF
TRBJ1-1,TRBV30,-,17,-,TGTGCCTGGAGTGTACTTGGGGGCAGTCTCATGAACACTGAAGCTTTCTTT,CAWSVLGGSLMNTEAFF
TRBJ1-2,TRBV6-2/TRBV6-3,TRBD1,14,-,TGTGCCAGCAGTTACTCCGGGACAGATTATGGCTACACCTTC,CASSYSGTDYGYTF
TRBJ2-7,TRBV19,TRBD1,16,-,TGTGCCAGTAGTCCCAGCCTGGGACAGGGCGGTTACGAGCAGTACTTC,CASSPSLGQGGYEQYF
TRBJ1-2,TRBV5-1,-,14,-,TGCGCCAGCAGCTTGGCCCCATTCGGGTCTGGCTACACCTTC,CASSLAPFGSGYTF
TRBJ1-5,TRBV28,-,13,-,TGTGCCAGCAGACTCGGACCTCTAAGGGGCCAGCATTTT,CASRLGPLRGQHF
TRBJ2-2,TRBV2,TRBD2,15,-,TGTGCCAGCAGGGGCGGGGGGACGAACACCGGGGAGCTGTTTTTT,CASRGGGTNTGELFF
TRBJ2-6,TRBV11-2,-,16,-,TGTGCCAGCAGCTTAGGCAGGGTGCCCGGGGCCAACGTCCTGACTTTC,CASSLGRVPGANVLTF
TRBJ1-1,TRBV7-6,-,16,-,TGTGCCAGCAGCTTAGATGACAGTATTATGAACACTGAAGCTTTCTTT,CASSLDDSIMNTEAFF
TRBJ2-7,TRBV2,-,13,-,TGTGCCAGCAGCCAAAGGGGGGGGGCCGAGCAGTACTTC,CASSQRGGAEQYF
TRBJ2-7,TRBV4-2,-,15,-,TGTGCCAGCAGCCAAGAGCGCACGGTCGCCTACGAGCAGTACTTC,CASSQERTVAYEQYF
TRBJ2-1,TRBV19,-,11,-,TGTGCCAGCCGCTACTACAATGAGCAGTTCTTC,CASRYYNEQFF
TRBJ2-7,TRBV3-1/TRBV3-2,-,16,-,TGTGCCAGCAGCCAAGGGGGGCCGGGACACCTCTACGAGCAGTACTTC,CASSQGGPGHLYEQYF
TRBJ1-1,TRBV2,TRBD1,14,-,TGTGCCAGCAGACCACAGGGGGCATGGACTGAAGCTTTCTTT,CASRPQGAWTEAFF
TRBJ2-7,TRBV13,-,14,-,TGTGCCAGCAGCTTAGGCGAGCTCCCCTACGAGCAGTACTTC,CASSLGELPYEQYF
TRBJ2-7,TRBV7-2,TRBD2,15,-,TGTGCCAGCAGCCCGAGTAGCGGGGCCACCTACGAGCAGTACTTC,CASSPSSGATYEQYF
TRBJ1-1,TRBV19,-,13,few,TGTGCCAGTAAAACAGGTCTTAACACTGAAGCTTTCTTT,CASKTGLNTEAFF
TRBJ1-2,TRBV30,-,12,-,TGTGCCTGGAACACAGGTTACTACGGCTACACCTTC,CAWNTGYYGYTF
TRBJ2-7,TRBV5-1,-,14,-,TGCGCCAGCAGCTTGAAGCCAGGGAACGACGAGCAGTACTTC,CASSLKPGNDEQYF
TRBJ1-3,TRBV7-8,-,14,-,TGTGCCAGCAGCTTAGACAGGTCTGGAAACACCATATATTTT,CASSLDRSGNTIYF
TRBJ1-5,TRBV2,-,13,-,TGTGCCAGCCAAGTCGAAGGCGGCCAGCCCCAGCATTTT,CASQVEGGQPQHF
TRBJ1-2,TRBV28,-,12,-,TGTGCCAGCAGTTCGACAGCTTATGGCTACACCTTC,CASSSTAYGYTF
TRBJ1-2,TRBV4-3,-,15,few,TGCGCCAGCAGCCAAGATGGGGGCCTTCTTTATGGCTACACCTTC,CASSQDGGLLYGYTF
TRBJ2-1,TRBV4-2,TRBD2,14,-,TGTGCCAGCAGCCGAGCGGGGGGACGGGATGAGCAGTTCTTC,CASSRAGGRDEQFF
TRBJ2-7,TRBV27,TRBD2,14,-,TGTGCCAGCAGGCGGACTAGTTCTTCCTACGAGCAGTACTTC,CASRRTSSSYEQYF
TRBJ1-1,TRBV10-3,TRBD1,15,once,TGTGCCATCAGTGAAGGGACAGGGGGCGTCGCTGAAGCTTTCTTT,CAISEGTGGVAEAFF
TRBJ1-2,TRBV6-7,TRBD1,14,-,TGTGCCAGCAGTTATTCCCAGGGGGCGGACGGCTACACCTTC,CASSYSQGADGYTF
TRBJ1-1,TRBV6-6,-,15,-,TGTGCCAGCAGTTACTCAACCGGGCCCACGGGGTCGTCTTTCTTT,CASSYSTGPTGSSFF
TRBJ1-1,TRBV6-5,-,16,-,TGTGCCAGCAGTTACCCTACCTCTGGGCCGAACACTGAAGCTTTCTTT,CASSYPTSGPNTEAFF
TRBJ2-5,TRBV24-1,-,15,-,TGTGCCACCAGTGAAGGGGGGGCCTCCCAAGAGACCCAGTACTTC,CATSEGGASQETQYF
TRBJ1-3,TRBV15,-,18,once,TGTGCCACCACCACTACTGGACACCCTTTCGTCTCTGGAAACACCATATATTTT,CATTTTGHPFVSGNTIYF
TRBJ2-5,TRBV12-3/TRBV12-4,TRBD2,13,-,TGTGCCAGCGGTACTAGCGGGGGAGAGACCCAGTACTTC,CASGTSGGETQYF
TRBJ2-5,TRBV24-1,-,15,-,TGTGCCACCAGTGATTTGCGTGGCCCCTTCGAGACCCAGTACTTC,CATSDLRGPFETQYF
TRBJ1-6,TRBV7-5,-,10,-,TGTGCCAGAAGCCCGGAGGCCCTCCACTTT,CARSPEALHF
TRBJ1-1,TRBV4-2,-,11,-,TGTGCCAGCAGCCGTCGGACTGAAGCTTTCTTT,CASSRRTEAFF
TRBJ2-7,TRBV28,-,14,-,TGTGCCAGCAGTTTATCCGGGGGGCGGCGAGAGCAGTACTTC,CASSLSGGRREQYF
TRBJ1-2,TRBV2,-,15,few,TGTGCCAGCAGTGAAGGCGGAATACTCCACTATGGCTACACCTTC,CASSEGGILHYGYTF
TRBJ1-3,TRBV4-3,TRBD1,15,-,TGCGCCAGCAGCCATGGACAGGGCTCTGGAAACACCATATATTTT,CASSHGQGSGNTIYF
TRBJ2-5,TRBV20-1,-,13,-,TGCAGTGCTAGTGGGGCTCCCCAAGAGACCCAGTACTTC,CSASGAPQETQYF